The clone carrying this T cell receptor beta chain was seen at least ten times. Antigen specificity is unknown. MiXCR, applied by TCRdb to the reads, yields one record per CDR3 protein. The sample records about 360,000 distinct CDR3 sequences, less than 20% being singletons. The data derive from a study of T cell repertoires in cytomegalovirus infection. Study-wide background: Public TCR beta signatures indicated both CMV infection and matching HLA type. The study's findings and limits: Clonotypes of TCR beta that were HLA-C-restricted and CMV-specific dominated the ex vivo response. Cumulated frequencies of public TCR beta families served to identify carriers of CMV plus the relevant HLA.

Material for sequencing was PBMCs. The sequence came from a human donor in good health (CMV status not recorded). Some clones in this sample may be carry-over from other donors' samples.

The CDR3 loop is CASIEGSGGGKTQYF. The DNA for the CDR3 is TGTGCCAGCATCGAGGGTAGCGGGGGCGGGAAGACCCAGTACTTC. The chain recombines TRBV7-2 with TRBJ2-5; 9 bases are shared with TRBD2. This CDR3 contains 15 residues. Germline CDR1 reads SGHTA; CDR2 reads FQGNSA. Unmatched junction bases numbered 12, after V lost 7 bases and J lost 6 bases. Full variable domain (missing parts from reference TRBV7-2 and TRBJ2-5): GAGVSQSPSNKVTEKGKDVELRCDPISGHTALYWYRQSLGQGLEFLIYFQGNSAPDKSGLPSDRFSAERTGGSVSTLTIQRTQQEDSAVYLCASIEGSGGGKTQYFGPGTRLLVL.